This entry features one T cell receptor beta chain sequence. As yet, its antigen is unknown. This record belongs to a study of Tregs in tolerant kidney transplant recipients. The study's findings and limits: Expanding Tregs on activated donor B cells appeared to best identify donor-specific TCRbeta clones. Validation in larger populations is needed because few patients were studied. This study did not directly address biological reproducibility.

Thawed PBMCs were FACS-sorted into unstimulated CD4+CD25+CD127- regulatory T cells, CD4+CD25- non-regulatory cells, CD4 and CD8 cells. The protocol was immunoSEQ multiplex PCR, while the TCRdb copy is restricted to in-frame clones and leaves out a portion. The data show roughly 120,000 clones, 92% seen once. In germline, CDR1 is SEHNR, CDR2 FQNEAQ (reference sequence). The ends were cut back, 6 bases at V and 5 bases at J, with 9 bases in the middle. The CDR3 sequence is 12 residues long. The TCR sequence derives from a human donor in good health. This chain uses TRBV7-9 with TRBJ2-3, with D unclear. Sample: CD4+ T cells from blood. The CDR3 loop is CASRSTGDTQYF. The CDR3 DNA reads TGTGCCAGCAGGTCAACGGGAGATACGCAGTATTTT. Full variable domain (outside the CDR3, taken from reference TRBV7-9 and TRBJ2-3): DTGVSQNPRHKITKRGQNVTFRCDPISEHNRLYWYRQTLGQGPEFLTYFQNEAQLEKSRLLSDRFSAERPKGSFSTLEIQRTEQGDSAMYLCASRSTGDTQYFGPGTRLTVL.